These 17 T cell receptor beta chains came from one sample sequenced in a study of identical twins. TCRdb re-called the 5' RACE reads through MiXCR, storing one row per CDR3 protein. The table includes 700,000 or so distinct CDR3 sequences, less than 10% detected once. These records were also assigned to another study, of yellow fever vaccine responses in identical twins.

Sequenced sample: PBMCs. The origin of the receptors is a young woman in good health.

The CDR3 sequence: CASFGGGRTGELFF. As DNA, the CDR3 is TGTGCCAGCTTTGGCGGGGGGAGGACCGGGGAGCTGTTTTTT. The chain links TRBV27 to TRBJ2-2, with TRBD2 matching 8 bases. The germline CDR1 and CDR2 sequences are MNHEY and SMNVEV (reference sequence). The CDR3 is 14 amino acids. After removal of 8 bases from V and 5 bases from J, the junction contained 7 bases not matched to a gene.

This clonotype was picked up a small number of times. The CDR3 sequence: CASRVMGLASPKKQETQYF. The CDR3 DNA reads TGTGCCAGCAGGGTCATGGGACTAGCCTCTCCTAAAAAACAAGAGACCCAGTACTTC. The rearrangement uses TRBV2 and TRBJ2-5, with 9 bases fitting TRBD2. Germline assignment: CDR1 SNHLY and CDR2 FYNNEI. The V segment lost 6 bases and the J segment 2 bases; nucleotides outside the gene matches: 19. The CDR3 sequence is 19 residues long.

This clonotype was counted between two and nine times. This rearrangement joins TRBV12-5 to TRBJ2-1; D is unclear. V lost 6 bases, J lost 8 bases, and 11 bases lay in between. The V gene's germline CDR1 is LGHNT and CDR2 FRNRAP. CDR3 size: 12 residues. The CDR3 loop is CASGSQVDEQFF. CDR3 bases: TGTGCTAGTGGCTCGCAGGTGGATGAGCAGTTCTTC.

This clonotype occurred many times. This sequence joins TRBV18 and TRBJ2-5, with D hard to call. The germline V gene has CDR1 KGHSH and CDR2 LQKENI. The V and J ends lost 4 bases and 2 bases respectively, with 8 bases between them. This CDR3 is built from 13 residues. Written as DNA, the CDR3 is TGTGCCAGCTCACGACACAAGCAAGAGACCCAGTACTTC. Translation: CASSRHKQETQYF.

The chain is built from TRBV20-1 and TRBJ2-3, with 13 nucleotides matching TRBD2. There are 16 residues in the CDR3. Germline trimming cut 6 bases from V and 3 bases from J; bases unmatched to any gene: 9. Germline loops: CDR1 DFQATT, CDR2 SNEGSKA (reference sequence). CDR3 sequence: CSAREWTSGRTDTQYF. The CDR3 coding sequence is TGCAGTGCGCGAGAATGGACTAGCGGGAGAACAGATACGCAGTATTTT.

This chain joins TRBV24-1 and TRBJ1-2; D not resolved. Trimming stripped 4 bases from V and 2 bases from J, with 7 bases between. Germline values: CDR1 KGHDR, CDR2 SFDVKD. This CDR3 has 13 amino acids. The CDR3 sequence is CATSDPKNYGYTF. For the CDR3, the DNA is TGTGCCACCAGTGACCCCAAAAACTATGGCTACACCTTC.

This clonotype was detected a few times. This chain's CDR3 is CASSPYPFRGGRNEQYF. For the CDR3, the DNA is TGTGCCAGCAGTCCGTACCCCTTTCGAGGGGGCCGGAACGAGCAGTACTTC. The genes are TRBV27 and TRBJ2-7; 7 nucleotides line up with TRBD1. The CDR3 spans 17 residues. CDR1 is MNHEY, CDR2 SMNVEV, per germline (reference sequence). The ends lost 5 bases at V and 5 bases at J; junction bases unmatched: 18.

The rearrangement uses TRBV6-2 or TRBV6-3 and TRBJ2-1; unclear D gene. Germline V gene data show CDR1 as MNHEY and CDR2 as SVGEGT. This CDR3 contains 13 residues. V lost 2 bases and J lost 7, with 9 bases in between. CDR3 in DNA: TGTGCCAGCAGTTACACCGAGCGAAATGAGCAGTTCTTC. Amino acid sequence: CASSYTERNEQFF.

This sequence joins TRBV4-3 and TRBJ2-7; D unclear. V shed 0 bases and J shed 1 base, with 7 bases lying between them. Germline loops: CDR1 LGHNA, CDR2 YSLEER. This CDR3 has 14 amino acids. The CDR3 coding sequence is TGCGCCAGCAGCCAAGATGTGGGATCCTACGAGCAGTACTTC. Its translation: CASSQDVGSYEQYF.

The J gene is TRBJ1-1, the V gene TRBV2, with 8 bases matching TRBD1. Germline-derived CDR1 and CDR2 are SNHLY and FYNNEI. J gave up 5 bases and V 6 bases, and 5 bases lay outside the gene matches. The CDR3 covers 13 residues. The CDR3 loop is CASRQGERTEAFF. The CDR3 DNA sequence: TGTGCCAGCAGACAGGGGGAACGGACTGAAGCTTTCTTT.

This clonotype was found many times. The chain combines TRBV12-3 or TRBV12-4 with TRBJ1-6; TRBD1 matches 8 bases. The CDR3 is made up of 14 amino acids. Losses at the gene ends were 6 bases for V and 9 bases for J; bases not matched to a gene: 7. The CDR3 protein is CASSSGQGFSPLHF. CDR3 nucleotide sequence: TGTGCCAGCAGCTCCGGACAGGGTTTTTCACCCCTCCACTTT.

A few counts support this clonotype. The CDR3 region has the DNA TGTGCCAGCAGTATACAGGGGGCTTATGAAAAACTGTTTTTT. Its protein product is CASSIQGAYEKLFF. The J gene is TRBJ1-4, the V gene TRBV12-3 or TRBV12-4, with 9 positions matching TRBD1. The CDR3 is 14 amino acids. V lost 5 bases to trimming and J lost 6 bases; unmatched junction nucleotides: 4.

J is TRBJ2-2 and V is TRBV27; a possible D gene is TRBD2 (6 bases). This CDR3 spans 15 amino acids. Per germline, CDR1 MNHEY and CDR2 SMNVEV (reference sequence). V was trimmed by 7 bases and J by 4 bases, leaving 16 bases between them. In DNA, the CDR3 is TGTGCCAGCACCGAGGCTCGAGCGGGCACCGGGGAGCTGTTTTTT. It is translated as CASTEARAGTGELFF.

The genes are TRBV6-5 and TRBJ2-7, with 7 nucleotides matching TRBD1. The V gene's germline CDR1 is MNHEY and CDR2 SVGAGI. The CDR3 spans 15 residues. Trimming removed 0 bases from V and 2 bases from J; junction bases left unmatched: 4. CDR3 nucleotides: TGTGCCAGCAGTTACTCAGACAGGGCCCCCTACGAGCAGTACTTC. It specifies CASSYSDRAPYEQYF.

This clonotype was recorded at least ten times. The V gene is TRBV14, the J gene TRBJ2-7, with 11 bases fitting TRBD2. Germline V lookup: CDR1 SGHDN, CDR2 FVKESK. Trimming cost V 4 bases and J 3 bases; bases outside gene matches: 2. The length of the CDR3 is 14 residues. CDR3 in DNA: TGTGCCAGCAGCCCGGGACTAGCGGACTACGAGCAGTACTTC. It codes for CASSPGLADYEQYF.

This clonotype was observed at least ten times. This chain uses TRBV6-1 with TRBJ2-1; no clear D gene. CDR3 length: 11 residues. Trimming removed 2 bases from V and 13 bases from J, with 9 bases in between. CDR1 is MNHNS, CDR2 SASEGT, per germline. The CDR3 nucleotides read TGTGCCAGCAGTGAAATACTCTACCAGTTCTTC. This codes for CASSEILYQFF.

This clonotype was seen a few times. V gene TRBV5-5 combines with J gene TRBJ2-7, with 8 nucleotides matching TRBD1. V trimming: 0 bases; J trimming: 0 bases; junction bases outside the gene matches: 5. The CDR3 is 16 amino acids. Germline CDR1 and CDR2: SGHKS and YYEKEE (reference sequence). This CDR3 is CASSLVLGTGSYEQYF. The CDR3 coding sequence is TGTGCCAGCAGCTTGGTTCTTGGGACAGGCTCCTACGAGCAGTACTTC. The complete variable domain, with remaining parts taken from reference TRBV5-5 and TRBJ2-7, reads DAGVTQSPTHLIKTRGQQVTLRCSPISGHKSVSWYQQVLGQGPQFIFQYYEKEERGRGNFPDRFSARQFPNYSSELNVNALLLGDSALYLCASSLVLGTGSYEQYFGPGTRLTVT.